This record covers a single TCR beta chain. This entry comes from a study of blood T cell repertoires in COVID-19. Study background: Collection of acute and convalescent COVID-19 samples took place in the United States, Italy and Spain. The analysed material was cDNA or gDNA that came from T cells, B-cell-depleted T cells, or PBMCs.

CDR3 size: 21 residues. The V gene end was trimmed by 3 bases and the J gene end by 5 bases; junction bases not matched to a gene: 21. The germline V gene encodes CDR1 MGHRA and CDR2 YSYEKL. Study processing details: Reference gene primer amplification yielded estimated nucleated cell counts. Generated by immunoSEQ multiplex PCR, the TCRdb table keeps only in-frame clones and is missing some. The D gene and trimming were derived from the DNA, and the V and J assignments and clone size from that table. The profile shows some 250,000 clones, nearly 90% of them singletons. This clonotype was sampled from a human donor in a cohort sampled during active COVID-19. The chain is built from TRBV4-1 and TRBJ2-7, with 14 positions matching TRBD2. Sequenced: peripheral blood. This chain's CDR3 is CASSQRFDPGLAGEPTNEQYF. In DNA, the CDR3 is TGCGCCAGCAGCCAGCGGTTCGACCCGGGACTAGCGGGAGAACCCACCAACGAGCAGTACTTC.